This TCR beta chain was sequenced in a study of cytomegalovirus exposure and HLA in healthy donors. Trimming removed 8 bases at V and 4 bases at J, with 17 bases between. Looked up from germline, CDR1 is MDHEN and CDR2 is SYDVKM. This CDR3 has 15 residues. Study-wide findings and caveats: For most TCR sequences rarity was the rule, although some public TCRs occurred in many donors.

With 60 Vbeta and 13 Jbeta primers, the PCR was carried out. The data were produced by immunoSEQ multiplex PCR, yet TCRdb's version contains in-frame clones alone and is incomplete. Among fewer than 200,000 clones listed, about 80% were seen once. About this clone itself: The antigen is undetermined.

Sample: PBMCs. V gene TRBV28 combines with J gene TRBJ2-2; D is ambiguous. The sequence was obtained from a man aged 30-40 years in good health and CMV-seronegative. The chain's CDR3 is CASGSHRDRTGELFF. The DNA for the CDR3 is TGTGCCAGCGGCTCCCACAGAGATCGCACCGGGGAGCTGTTTTTT.